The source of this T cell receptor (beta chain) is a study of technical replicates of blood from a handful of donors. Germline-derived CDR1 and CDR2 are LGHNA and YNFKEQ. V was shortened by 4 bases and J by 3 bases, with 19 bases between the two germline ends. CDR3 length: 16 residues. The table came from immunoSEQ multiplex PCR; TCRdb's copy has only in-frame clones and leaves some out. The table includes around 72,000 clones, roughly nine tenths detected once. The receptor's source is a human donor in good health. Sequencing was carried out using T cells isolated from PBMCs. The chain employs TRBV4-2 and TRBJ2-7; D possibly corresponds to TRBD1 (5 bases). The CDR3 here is CASSRRRVMPLYEQYF. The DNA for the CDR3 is TGTGCCAGCAGCCGACGCAGGGTCATGCCCCTCTACGAGCAGTACTTC.